The T cell receptor beta chain under discussion was sequenced for a study of blood T cell repertoires in COVID-19. The overall study: Spain, Italy and the United States supplied samples that represented acute and convalescent COVID-19. T cells, B-cell-depleted T cells, or PBMCs supplied cDNA or gDNA.

Original methodology: For nucleated cells, counts were estimated from reference gene primer amplification. The repertoire was sequenced with immunoSEQ multiplex PCR; TCRdb's copy has only in-frame clones and lacks some. Clone size and the V and J calls come from that table; the DNA yielded D and trimming. The sample shows under 150,000 clones, more than 75% of them seen only once. The CDR3 contains 14 residues. Per germline, CDR1 MNHEY and CDR2 SMNVEV (reference sequence). V lost 5 bases, J lost 3 bases, and 11 bases lay in between. The clonotype was recovered from a man aged 45-65 years with acute or convalescent COVID-19. Sequenced sample: peripheral blood. The genes are TRBV27 and TRBJ2-1; maybe TRBD1 (7 bases). The CDR3 DNA sequence: TGTGCCAGCAGTCTTCAGGGGGGCTACAATGAGCAGTTCTTC. Residues: CASSLQGGYNEQFF.